Each of the 20 T cell receptor beta chains below was sequenced from the same sample in a study of T cells in Graves' hyperthyroidism and ophthalmopathy. The source material, RNA transcripts, was used to amplify TCR beta CDR3 regions. RT-PCR in the first round (using the HTBI primer set) targeted the TCR CDR3. Using its own MiXCR run on the multiplex PCR reads, TCRdb lists one record per CDR3 protein. The data hold approximately 320,000 distinct CDR3 sequences, with 16% observed a single time. The sequenced material came from blood. These receptors all stem from a man aged 25-45 years with Graves' hyperthyroidism.

There are many counts of this clonotype. The CDR3 is CASSTHRAVDTEAFF. The CDR3 DNA reads as TGTGCCAGCAGCACCCACAGGGCTGTGGACACTGAAGCTTTCTTT. The chain combines TRBV11-3 with TRBJ1-1, with D tentatively TRBD1 (6 bases). The germline V gene encodes CDR1 SGHNT and CDR2 YENEEA. CDR3 length: 15 amino acids. The ends were cut back, 5 bases at V and 3 bases at J, with 16 bases in the middle.

This clonotype was seen only a few times. This may stem from a read error, because a much larger clone lies one nucleotide away. The rearrangement uses TRBV20-1 and TRBJ2-3, with TRBD2 matching over 8 bases. CDR3 length equals 16 residues. The V gene's germline CDR1 is DFQATT and CDR2 SNEGSKA (reference sequence). V lost 5 bases, J lost 0 bases, and 10 bases stayed unmatched. In DNA, the CDR3 is TGCAGTGCTGATCGGGAGGGTCGCCGAAGCACAGATACGCAGTATTTT. Residues: CSADREGRRSTDTQYF.

This clonotype was found many times. The chain combines TRBV30 with TRBJ1-1; the D gene is possibly TRBD1 (6 bases). Trimming took 6 bases from V and 4 from J, leaving 12 bases between them. Per germline, CDR1 GTSNPN and CDR2 SVGIG (reference sequence). The CDR3 is 12 amino acids. CDR3 DNA: TGTGCCTGCACAGGGAGTGGCACTGAAGCTTTCTTT. Translation gives CACTGSGTEAFF. Combining the CDR3 with reference TRBV30 and TRBJ1-1 gives the whole variable domain SQTIHQWPATLVQPVGSPLSLECTVEGTSNPNLYWYRQAAGRGLQLLFYSVGIGQISSEVPQNLSASRPQDRQFILSSKKLLLSDSGFYLCACTGSGTEAFFGQGTRLTVV.

This rearrangement joins TRBV7-9 to TRBJ2-3; D may match TRBD1 or TRBD2 (6 bases each). This CDR3 comprises 16 residues. V was cut by 2 bases and J by 3 bases, with 15 bases left in between. The germline V gene has CDR1 SEHNR and CDR2 FQNEAQ (reference sequence). In nucleotides, the CDR3 is TGTGCCAGCAGCTTATGGGGGGCAGGGAGGACAGATACGCAGTATTTT. Protein sequence: CASSLWGAGRTDTQYF.

The chain links TRBV30 to TRBJ2-4, with 9 bases that match TRBD2. The germline gives CDR1 GTSNPN, CDR2 SVGIG (reference sequence). The CDR3 length is 16 residues. With V trimmed by 3 bases and J by 8 bases, 14 bases remained unmatched. CDR3 region: CAWSPGGAGGGYIQYF. As DNA, the CDR3 is TGTGCCTGGAGCCCCGGGGGAGCGGGAGGTGGATACATTCAGTACTTC.

The V and J genes are TRBV29-1 and TRBJ2-2; tentative D call: TRBD2 (5 bases). Between the trimmed V and J ends, which lost 4 bases and 6 bases, there was a span of 12 bases. Germline lookup yields CDR1 SQVTM and CDR2 ANQGSEA. CDR3 size: 13 residues. CDR3: CSVGGRESGELFF. CDR3 in DNA: TGCAGCGTTGGGGGAAGGGAGTCCGGGGAGCTGTTTTTT.

The V gene is TRBV5-4, the J gene TRBJ1-6; D is unclear. The length of the CDR3 is 12 residues. The germline V and J ends were trimmed by 4 bases and 7 bases, with 6 bases remaining between them. CDR1 is SGHNT and CDR2 is YYREEE in the germline V gene (reference sequence). The CDR3 DNA follows: TGTGCCAGCAGCAACACCAATTCACCCCTCCACTTT. Translation: CASSNTNSPLHF.

This clonotype was seen many times. This chain links TRBV5-1 with TRBJ1-1, with D hard to call. V gave up 1 base and J gave up 0 bases, with 19 bases separating them. Germline V gene lookup returns CDR1 SGHRS and CDR2 YFSETQ. This CDR3 spans 18 amino acids. CDR3 loop: CASSLIPIAETMNTEAFF. The CDR3 DNA sequence: TGCGCCAGCAGCTTGATTCCGATTGCAGAGACGATGAACACTGAAGCTTTCTTT.

This clonotype was found a few times. The chain employs TRBV7-8 and TRBJ1-6, with D unclear. Trimming removed 4 bases at V and 10 bases at J, with 11 bases between. This CDR3 is 13 amino acids long. Germline loops: CDR1 SGHVS, CDR2 FQNEAQ. The CDR3 region is CASSWSGPSPLHF. CDR3 sequence (DNA): TGTGCCAGCAGCTGGTCCGGGCCCTCACCCCTCCACTTT.

This clonotype was seen repeatedly, ten times or more. The chain is built from TRBV6-6 and TRBJ2-5, with 7 bases that match TRBD2. CDR1 is MNHNY and CDR2 is SVGAGI in the germline V gene (reference sequence). Trimming cost V 2 bases and J 3 bases; bases outside gene matches: 0. The length of the CDR3 is 13 residues. In nucleotides, the CDR3 is TGTGCCAGCAGTTACCGGGGGGAAGAGACCCAGTACTTC. This sequence encodes CASSYRGEETQYF.

The table lists this clonotype with many counts. The chain recombines TRBV11-3 with TRBJ2-1, with TRBD2 identical over 10 bases. The CDR3 is made up of 17 amino acids. Germline loops: CDR1 SGHNT, CDR2 YENEEA. The ends lost 3 bases at V and 7 bases at J; junction bases unmatched: 12. CDR3 sequence reads: CASSFMSTSGRENEQFF. CDR3 bases: TGTGCCAGCAGCTTCATGTCTACCAGCGGGAGGGAGAATGAGCAGTTCTTC.

This clonotype was observed many times. J is TRBJ1-1 and V is TRBV11-2; tentative D call: TRBD1 (5 bases). This CDR3 spans 15 amino acids. The V end lost 3 bases, the J end lost 1 base, and 12 bases lay between the germline ends. The germline gives CDR1 SGHAT, CDR2 FQNNGV. The CDR3 DNA is TGTGCCAGCAGCTTGCCGCCAGGGCCGAACACTGAAGCTTTCTTT. Its translation: CASSLPPGPNTEAFF.

The gene calls are TRBV5-8 and TRBJ2-3; D perhaps matches TRBD2 (6 bases). This CDR3 region has 16 residues. Trimming left V 0 bases short and J 2 bases short, with 13 bases between. Germline CDR1 is SGHTS and CDR2 is YDEGEE. The CDR3 nucleotides read TGTGCCAGCAGCTTGGCCCGTGGGGGGAACACAGATACGCAGTATTTT. It encodes CASSLARGGNTDTQYF.

This clonotype was seen repeatedly, ten times or more. The chain couples TRBV5-1 to TRBJ1-1; 8 bases are shared with TRBD1. With V trimmed by 4 bases and J by 2 bases, 7 bases remained unmatched. The CDR3 runs to 15 residues. Germline lookup yields CDR1 SGHRS and CDR2 YFSETQ. For the CDR3, the DNA is TGCGCCAGCAGCGGCCGGGACAGGCTCAACACTGAAGCTTTCTTT. This encodes CASSGRDRLNTEAFF. The full variable domain, completed using reference TRBV5-1 and TRBJ1-1, is KAGVTQTPRYLIKTRGQQVTLSCSPISGHRSVSWYQQTPGQGLQFLFEYFSETQRNKGNFPGRFSGRQFSNSRSEMNVSTLELGDSALYLCASSGRDRLNTEAFFGQGTRLTVV.

This clonotype was seen many times. The rearrangement joins TRBV10-1 to TRBJ2-1, with TRBD1 identical over 8 bases. J gave up 8 bases and V 1 base, and 4 bases lay outside the gene matches. Per germline, CDR1 WNHNN and CDR2 SYGVQD (reference sequence). This CDR3 region has 14 residues. This CDR3 is CASSELDRAHEQFF. The CDR3 nucleotides are TGCGCCAGCAGTGAGTTGGACAGGGCACATGAGCAGTTCTTC.

This clonotype occurred a few times. V usage is TRBV6-1 and J usage is TRBJ1-2; the D is unclear. Trimming took off 5 bases at V and 5 bases at J, with 21 bases between the two ends. CDR1 and CDR2 from the germline V gene are MNHNS and SASEGT. The CDR3 has 16 amino acids. CDR3: CASSRLDTGGRYGYTF. The CDR3 DNA reads TGTGCCAGCAGTCGACTAGACACCGGAGGACGTTATGGCTACACCTTC.

In regard to this clonotype: A much more abundant neighbour one base away suggests this may be a read error. J is TRBJ2-1 and V is TRBV6-2 or TRBV6-3, with a possible D match to TRBD1 (5 bases). The CDR3 has 11 amino acids. Between the trimmed V and J ends, which lost 2 bases and 10 bases, there was a span of 6 bases. The germline gives CDR1 MNHEY, CDR2 SVGEGT. CDR3 residues: CASSYPGEQFF. DNA of the CDR3: TGTGCCAGCAGTTACCCAGGGGAGCAGTTCTTC.

V is TRBV7-3 and J is TRBJ1-1; possibly TRBD1 for D (5 bases). There are 14 residues in the CDR3. V lost 0 bases and J lost 6, with 11 bases in between. The germline CDR1 and CDR2 sequences are SGHTA and FQGTGA. In DNA, the CDR3 is TGTGCCAGCAGCTTAACCGGAGGGGACGCTGAAGCTTTCTTT. It codes for CASSLTGGDAEAFF.

At least ten counts were recorded for this clonotype. The chain's CDR3 is CASSLGGWQGSNTEAFF. CDR3 DNA sequence: TGTGCCAGCAGTTTGGGGGGGTGGCAGGGGTCGAACACTGAAGCTTTCTTT. V is TRBV28 and J is TRBJ1-1; possible D gene TRBD1, 6 bases. Deletions cut 3 bases from V and 1 base from J, with 18 bases between. The CDR3 has 17 amino acids. Germline CDR1 and CDR2: MDHEN and SYDVKM.

The DNA for the CDR3 is TGTGCCAGTAGGACAGGGGCGGGAAACACCATATATTTT. Translating it yields CASRTGAGNTIYF. This chain links TRBV19 with TRBJ1-3, with 8 bases lining up with TRBD1. The CDR3 has 13 amino acids. CDR1 is LNHDA, CDR2 SQIVND, per germline (reference sequence). V lost 6 bases and J lost 4; bases outside the gene matches: 2.